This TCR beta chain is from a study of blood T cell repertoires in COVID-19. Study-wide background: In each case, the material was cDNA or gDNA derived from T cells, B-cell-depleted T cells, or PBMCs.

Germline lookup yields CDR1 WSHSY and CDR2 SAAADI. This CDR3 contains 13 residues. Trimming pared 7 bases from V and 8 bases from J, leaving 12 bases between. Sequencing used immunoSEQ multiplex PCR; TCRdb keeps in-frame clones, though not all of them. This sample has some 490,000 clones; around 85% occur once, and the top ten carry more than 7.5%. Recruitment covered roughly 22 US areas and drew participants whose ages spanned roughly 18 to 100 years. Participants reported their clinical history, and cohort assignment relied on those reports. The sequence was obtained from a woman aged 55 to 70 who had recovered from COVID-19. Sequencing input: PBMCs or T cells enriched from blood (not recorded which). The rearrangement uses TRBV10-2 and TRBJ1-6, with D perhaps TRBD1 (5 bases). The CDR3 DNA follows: TGCGCCAGCAATGGCAGGGATCATTCACCCCTCCACTTT. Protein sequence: CASNGRDHSPLHF.